Listed below are T cell receptor beta chains from one sample, sequenced in a study of spatial heterogeneity in lung cancer. TCRdb called the 5' RACE reads again in MiXCR, with one record for every CDR3 protein. The data show thousands of distinct CDR3 sequences, with 9.8% seen just once and over 25% held by the top ten. Sequenced material: normal lung tissue next to the tumor, taken at surgery. Receptor source: a male donor with early-stage non-small cell lung cancer. The CDR3 runs from the conserved cysteine through the conserved F or W. A D gene is named only where the DNA matches it firmly. Expanded clones get a size class; other rows say once, few or many, or leave the size out.

V gene	J gene	clone size	D gene	CDR3 DNA	CDR3 protein
TRBV7-2	TRBJ2-1	medium-sized	TRBD2	TGTGCCAGCAGCTTCTCCGGGACTAGTGCCGAGCAGTTCTTC	CASSFSGTSAEQFF
TRBV15	TRBJ2-5	NA	TRBD2	TGTGCCACCAGCCGAAGACTAGCGGGGGGGCAGGAGACCCAGAACTTC	CATSRRLAGGQETQNF
TRBV12-3/TRBV12-4	TRBJ2-1	NA	TRBD1	TGTGCCAGCAGTTTAGTTCAGGGGGCGCACAATGAGCAGTTCTTC	CASSLVQGAHNEQFF
TRBV10-3	TRBJ2-7	medium-sized	NA	TGTGCCATCAGTGAAAGGCCCCACGCCACTAAGGAGCAGTACTTC	CAISERPHATKEQYF
TRBV20-1	TRBJ2-3	many	NA	TGCAGTGCTAATATACAGGGCCCCCAACCAAGGCAGTATTTT	CSANIQGPQPRQYF
TRBV7-2	TRBJ1-1	medium-sized	NA	TGTGCCAGCAGCTCCAATCCGGGGAACACTGAAGCTTTCTTT	CASSSNPGNTEAFF
TRBV12-3/TRBV12-4	TRBJ2-3	few	NA	TGTGCCAGCAGTTTCCCCCAGAGCACAGATACGCAGTATTTT	CASSFPQSTDTQYF
TRBV28	TRBJ2-1	medium-sized	NA	TGTGCCAGTCAAGGCTGGGTGGAGCAGTTCTTC	CASQGWVEQFF
TRBV20-1	TRBJ1-1	medium-sized	TRBD1	TGCAGTGCTAGAGCGGGGCAGGGGGTTTTGAACACTGAAGCTTTCTTT	CSARAGQGVLNTEAFF
TRBV10-1	TRBJ2-3	medium-sized	NA	TGCGCCAGCAAGCCAGGAGGAGGAGATACGCAGTATTTT	CASKPGGGDTQYF
TRBV7-2	TRBJ1-4	few	NA	TGTGCCAGCAGCCTAGGGGAGGCTAATGAAAAACTGTTTTTT	CASSLGEANEKLFF
TRBV7-2	TRBJ1-3	NA	TRBD1	TGTGCCAGCAGCGCGACAGGGCTCACTCTCTCTGGAAACACCATATATTTT	CASSATGLTLSGNTIYF
TRBV3-1	TRBJ1-1	few	NA	TGTGCCAGCAGCCAAGATCGGGGACGAACTGAAGCTTTCTTT	CASSQDRGRTEAFF
TRBV6-1	TRBJ2-5	many	NA	TGTGCCAGCAGTGAAATCGGTAGGGAGACCCAGTACTTC	CASSEIGRETQYF